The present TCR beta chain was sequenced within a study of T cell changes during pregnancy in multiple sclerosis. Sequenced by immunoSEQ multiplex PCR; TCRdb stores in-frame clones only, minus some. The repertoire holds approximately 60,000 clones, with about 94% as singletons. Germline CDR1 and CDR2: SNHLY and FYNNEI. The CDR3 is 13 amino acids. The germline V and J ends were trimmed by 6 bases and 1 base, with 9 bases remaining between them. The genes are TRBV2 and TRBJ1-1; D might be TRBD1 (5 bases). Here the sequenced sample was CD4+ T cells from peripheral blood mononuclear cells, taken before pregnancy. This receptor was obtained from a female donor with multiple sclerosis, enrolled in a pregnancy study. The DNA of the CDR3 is TGTGCCAGCAGCTTTGACAGGAACACTGAAGCTTTCTTT. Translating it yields CASSFDRNTEAFF.